This T cell receptor beta chain was sequenced during a study of T cells after yellow fever vaccination. A single record per CDR3 protein comes from TCRdb applying MiXCR to the 5' RACE reads. The repertoire has about 75,000 distinct CDR3 sequences, around 7% of them found once; the top ten carry about 27%. The source material was CD8+ T cells sorted from PBMCs, sampled around 10 days after the first yellow fever vaccination. The clonotype comes from a man between 18 and 35 years old who received the YFV17D yellow fever vaccine.

The CDR3 sequence is CASSLLTSSYNEQFF. The CDR3 coding sequence is TGTGCCAGTAGTCTCCTGACGAGCTCCTACAATGAGCAGTTCTTC. The chain recombines TRBV19 with TRBJ2-1; D gene unclear. Per germline, CDR1 LNHDA and CDR2 SQIVND (reference sequence). Trimming pared 5 bases from V and 0 bases from J, leaving 11 bases between. The CDR3 covers 15 residues.